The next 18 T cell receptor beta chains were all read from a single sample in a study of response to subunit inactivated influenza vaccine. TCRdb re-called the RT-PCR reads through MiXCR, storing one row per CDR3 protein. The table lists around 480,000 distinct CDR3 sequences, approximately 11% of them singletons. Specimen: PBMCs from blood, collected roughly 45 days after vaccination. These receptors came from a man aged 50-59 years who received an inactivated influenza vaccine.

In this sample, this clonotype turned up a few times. This CDR3 reads CASSKCGDRVRYQPQHF. The DNA of the CDR3 is TGTGCCAGCAGCAAATGCGGGGACAGGGTGCGGTACCAGCCCCAGCATTTT. The V and J genes are TRBV21-1 and TRBJ1-5; the listed D gene, TRBD1, was not tested against the DNA. TRBV21-1 is a documented pseudogene. The CDR3 sequence is 17 residues long.

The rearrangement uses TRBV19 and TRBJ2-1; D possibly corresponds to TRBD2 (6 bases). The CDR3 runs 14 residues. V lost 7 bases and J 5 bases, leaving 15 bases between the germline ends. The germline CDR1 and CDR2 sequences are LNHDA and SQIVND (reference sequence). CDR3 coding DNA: TGTGCCAGTACGCGGGAAGCCTTCCACAATGAGCAGTTCTTC. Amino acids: CASTREAFHNEQFF.

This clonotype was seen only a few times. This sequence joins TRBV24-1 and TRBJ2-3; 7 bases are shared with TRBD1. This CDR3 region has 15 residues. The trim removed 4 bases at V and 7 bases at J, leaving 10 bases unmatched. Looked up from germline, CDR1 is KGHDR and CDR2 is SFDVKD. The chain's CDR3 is CATSDTRQGLNTQYF. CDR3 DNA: TGTGCCACCAGTGACACCCGACAGGGCCTAAATACGCAGTATTTT.

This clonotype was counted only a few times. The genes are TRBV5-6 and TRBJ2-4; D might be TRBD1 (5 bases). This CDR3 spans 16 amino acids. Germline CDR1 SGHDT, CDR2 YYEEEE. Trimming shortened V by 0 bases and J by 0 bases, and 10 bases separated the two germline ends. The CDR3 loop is CASSLGDRLAKNIQYF. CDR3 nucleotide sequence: TGTGCCAGCAGCTTGGGAGACAGACTAGCCAAAAACATTCAGTACTTC.

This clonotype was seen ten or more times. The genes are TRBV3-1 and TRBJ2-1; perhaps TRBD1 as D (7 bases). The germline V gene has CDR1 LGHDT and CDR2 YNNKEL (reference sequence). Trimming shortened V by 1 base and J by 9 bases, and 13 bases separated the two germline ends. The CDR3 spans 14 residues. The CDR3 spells CASSQGGDRGEQFF. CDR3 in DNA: TGTGCCAGCAGCCAAGGGGGGGACAGAGGTGAGCAGTTCTTC.

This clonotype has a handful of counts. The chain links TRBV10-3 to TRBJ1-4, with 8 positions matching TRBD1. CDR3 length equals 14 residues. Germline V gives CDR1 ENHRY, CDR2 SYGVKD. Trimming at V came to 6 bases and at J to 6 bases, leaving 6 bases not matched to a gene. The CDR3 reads CAIRDADRDEKLFF. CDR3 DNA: TGTGCCATCAGGGACGCGGACAGGGATGAAAAACTGTTTTTT.

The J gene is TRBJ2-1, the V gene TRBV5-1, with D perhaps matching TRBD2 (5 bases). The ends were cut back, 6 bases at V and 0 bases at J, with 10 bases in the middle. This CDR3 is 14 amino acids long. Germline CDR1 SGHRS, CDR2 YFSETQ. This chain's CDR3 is CASNLDSSYNEQFF. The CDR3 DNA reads TGCGCCAGCAATCTGGACTCCTCCTACAATGAGCAGTTCTTC.

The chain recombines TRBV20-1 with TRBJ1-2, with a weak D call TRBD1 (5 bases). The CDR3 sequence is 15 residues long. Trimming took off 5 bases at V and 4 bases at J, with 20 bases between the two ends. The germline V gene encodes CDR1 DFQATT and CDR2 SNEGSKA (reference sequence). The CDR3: CSAYRSGRGGYGYTF. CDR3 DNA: TGCAGTGCTTATAGGTCGGGGCGGGGAGGCTATGGCTACACCTTC.

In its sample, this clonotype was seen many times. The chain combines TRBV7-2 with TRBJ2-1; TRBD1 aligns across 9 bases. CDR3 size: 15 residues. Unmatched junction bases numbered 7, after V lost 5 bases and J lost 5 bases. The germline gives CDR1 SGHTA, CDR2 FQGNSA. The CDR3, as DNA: TGTGCCAGCAGCCCCCCCGGGACAGGGCACAATGAGCAGTTCTTC. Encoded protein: CASSPPGTGHNEQFF.

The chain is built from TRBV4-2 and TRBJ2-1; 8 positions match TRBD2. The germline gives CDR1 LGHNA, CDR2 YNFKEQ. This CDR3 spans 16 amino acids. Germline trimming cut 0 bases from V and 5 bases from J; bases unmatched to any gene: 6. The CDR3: CASSQDLGLANNEQFF. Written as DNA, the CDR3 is TGTGCCAGCAGCCAAGATCTTGGACTAGCTAACAATGAGCAGTTCTTC.

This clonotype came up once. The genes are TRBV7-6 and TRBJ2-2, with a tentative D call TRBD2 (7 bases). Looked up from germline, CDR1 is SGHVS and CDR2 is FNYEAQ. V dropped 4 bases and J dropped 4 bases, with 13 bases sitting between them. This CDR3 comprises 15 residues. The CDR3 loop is CASSSHREGTGELFF. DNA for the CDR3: TGTGCCAGCAGCTCCCACAGGGAGGGCACCGGGGAGCTGTTTTTT.

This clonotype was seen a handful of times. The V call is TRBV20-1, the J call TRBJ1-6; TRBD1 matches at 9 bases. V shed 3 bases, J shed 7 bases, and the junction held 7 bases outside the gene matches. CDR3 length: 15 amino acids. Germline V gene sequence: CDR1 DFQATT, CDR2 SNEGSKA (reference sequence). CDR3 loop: CSARLQGAWNSPLHF. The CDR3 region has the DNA TGCAGTGCTAGGCTACAGGGGGCGTGGAATTCACCCCTCCACTTT.

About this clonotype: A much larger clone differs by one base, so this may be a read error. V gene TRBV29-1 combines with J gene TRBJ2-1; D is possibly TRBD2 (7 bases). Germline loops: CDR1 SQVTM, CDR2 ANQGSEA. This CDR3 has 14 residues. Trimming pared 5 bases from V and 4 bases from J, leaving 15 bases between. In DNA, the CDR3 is TGCAGCGTTAACCAAGGGGGGGTATACAATGAGCAGTTCTTC. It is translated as CSVNQGGVYNEQFF.

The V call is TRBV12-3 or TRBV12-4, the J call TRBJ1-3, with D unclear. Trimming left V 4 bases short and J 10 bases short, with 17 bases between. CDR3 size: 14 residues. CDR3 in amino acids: CASSSSSGRKTIYF. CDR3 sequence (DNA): TGTGCCAGCAGTTCTAGTTCCGGACGGAAAACCATATATTTT.

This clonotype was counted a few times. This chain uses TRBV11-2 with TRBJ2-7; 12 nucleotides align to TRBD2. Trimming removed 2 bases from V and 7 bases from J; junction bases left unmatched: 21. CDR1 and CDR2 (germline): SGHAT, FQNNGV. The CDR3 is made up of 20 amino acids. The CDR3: CASSLSSSGGAQRRIWEQYF. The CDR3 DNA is TGTGCCAGCAGCTTATCTTCTAGCGGGGGGGCCCAACGGCGTATTTGGGAGCAGTACTTC.

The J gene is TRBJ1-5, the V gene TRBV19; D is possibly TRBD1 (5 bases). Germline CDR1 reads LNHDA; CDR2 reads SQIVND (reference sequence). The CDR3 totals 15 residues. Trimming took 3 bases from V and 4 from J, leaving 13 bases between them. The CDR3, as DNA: TGTGCCAGTAGTATTGTTGGAGGGGAGAATCAGCCCCAGCATTTT. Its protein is CASSIVGGENQPQHF. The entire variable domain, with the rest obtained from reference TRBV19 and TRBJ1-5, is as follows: DGGITQSPKYLFRKEGQNVTLSCEQNLNHDAMYWYRQDPGQGLRLIYYSQIVNDFQKGDIAEGYSVSREKKESFPLTVTSAQKNPTAFYLCASSIVGGENQPQHFGDGTRLSIL.

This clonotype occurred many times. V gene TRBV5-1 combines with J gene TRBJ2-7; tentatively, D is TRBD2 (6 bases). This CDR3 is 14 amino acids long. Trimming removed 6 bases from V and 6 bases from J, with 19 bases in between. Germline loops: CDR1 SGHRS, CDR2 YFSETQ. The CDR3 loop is CASTAGDWMLEQYF. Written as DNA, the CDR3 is TGCGCCAGCACCGCCGGGGACTGGATGCTCGAGCAGTACTTC.

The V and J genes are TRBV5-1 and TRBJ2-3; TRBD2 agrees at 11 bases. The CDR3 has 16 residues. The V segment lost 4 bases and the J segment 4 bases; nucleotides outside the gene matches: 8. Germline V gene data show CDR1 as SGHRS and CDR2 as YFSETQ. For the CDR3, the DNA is TGCGCCAGCAGCGGGCCGGGACTAGCGGTGGCAGATACGCAGTATTTT. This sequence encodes CASSGPGLAVADTQYF.